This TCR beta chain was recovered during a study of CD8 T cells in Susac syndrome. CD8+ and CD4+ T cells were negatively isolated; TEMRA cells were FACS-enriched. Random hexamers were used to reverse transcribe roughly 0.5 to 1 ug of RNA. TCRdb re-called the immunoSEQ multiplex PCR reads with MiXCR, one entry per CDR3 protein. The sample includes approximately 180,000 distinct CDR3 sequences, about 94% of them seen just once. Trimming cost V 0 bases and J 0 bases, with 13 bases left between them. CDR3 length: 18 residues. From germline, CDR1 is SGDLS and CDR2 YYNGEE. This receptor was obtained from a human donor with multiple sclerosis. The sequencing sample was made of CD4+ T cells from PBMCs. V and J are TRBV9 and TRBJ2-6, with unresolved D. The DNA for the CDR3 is TGTGCCAGCAGCGTAGATCCGCCAGGCTACTCTGGGGCCAACGTCCTGACTTTC. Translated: CASSVDPPGYSGANVLTF.